These 25 T cell receptor beta chains came from one sample sequenced in a study of vaccination effects on CD4 cells after COVID-19 (dated by TCRdb to between 2021 and 2024). Their antigens remain unidentified. After more than nine days of culture, CD4+ T cells were isolated with the EasySep CD4+ T cell isolation kit. Participants received two doses of either the BNT162b2 or the mRNA-1273 mRNA SARS-CoV-2 vaccine. Libraries were prepared through the immunoSEQ multiplex PCR assay. TCRdb holds this immuneACCESS table with in-frame rearrangements only. Some clones are missing; in checked studies, unresolved V genes explain under half, and the rest has no known cause. The sample table shows 30,000 to 35,000 clones, and around 74% are seen once. Of the sample, about 15% is held by the ten largest clones. The source was CD4+ T cells from PBMCs cultured without peptide, collected after COVID-19 vaccination. The receptors originated from a human donor who received a COVID-19 vaccine.

This chain uses TRBV25-1 with TRBJ1-2; 7 bases match TRBD1. V was pared by 6 bases and J by 4 bases, with 14 bases of the junction left unmatched. CDR1 is MGHDK, CDR2 SYGVNS, per germline. The CDR3 loop spans 16 amino acids. CDR3 protein: CASSGFWDSVLYGYTF. The CDR3 DNA reads TGTGCCAGCAGCGGCTTTTGGGACAGCGTTCTCTATGGCTACACCTTC.

This clone was detected a few times. This chain joins TRBV5-1 and TRBJ1-1; tentatively, D is TRBD1 (5 bases). The V end lost 3 bases, the J end lost 1 base, and 13 bases lay between the germline ends. Germline CDR1 SGHRS, CDR2 YFSETQ. The CDR3 runs 15 residues. The CDR3 loop is CASSSQAPRNTEAFF. The CDR3 bases are TGCGCCAGCAGCTCACAGGCCCCGAGGAACACTGAAGCTTTCTTT.

The J gene is TRBJ2-2, the V gene TRBV7-9; D is ambiguous. V shed 3 bases and J shed 6 bases, with 5 bases lying between them. Germline V CDR1 and CDR2: SEHNR, FQNEAQ (reference sequence). The CDR3 runs 12 residues. CDR3: CASSFSPGELFF. The CDR3 region has the DNA TGTGCCAGCAGCTTTAGCCCCGGGGAGCTGTTTTTT.

This rearrangement joins TRBV11-1 to TRBJ2-7; D is unresolved. There are 14 residues in the CDR3. V was clipped by 4 bases and J by 2 bases, with 12 bases between them. CDR1 and CDR2 (germline): SGHAT, FQDESV (reference sequence). As DNA, the CDR3 is TGTGCCAGCAGCTCCCAAGAATTGACCTACGAGCAGTACTTC. Its protein product is CASSSQELTYEQYF.

This sequence joins TRBV6-5 and TRBJ2-5; D unresolved. Per the germline V gene, CDR1 is MNHEY and CDR2 is SVGAGI. The V gene lost 8 bases and the J gene lost 2 bases, with 12 bases spanning the gap. The CDR3 extends over 13 amino acids. CDR3 loop: CASVERPQETQYF. The CDR3 DNA reads TGTGCCAGCGTAGAGCGCCCTCAAGAGACCCAGTACTTC.

This chain connects TRBV6-2 or TRBV6-3 to TRBJ1-6; TRBD1 matches at 7 bases. Germline CDR1 MNHEY, CDR2 SVGEGT. The junction had 8 bases not matched to a gene; V was cut back by 5 bases and J by 10 bases. The CDR3 contains 14 residues. In DNA form, the CDR3 reads TGTGCCAGCAGTCCCCGGGCAGGGGGATCACCCCTCCACTTT. It encodes CASSPRAGGSPLHF.

The chain is built from TRBV5-5 and TRBJ2-3; no firm D call. With 1 base removed from V and 2 bases from J, the gap between germline ends came to 11 bases. CDR3 length: 15 residues. Germline assignment: CDR1 SGHKS and CDR2 YYEKEE (reference sequence). CDR3 sequence reads: CASSLSRVHTDTQYF. In DNA, the CDR3 is TGTGCCAGCAGCTTGAGCCGGGTCCACACAGATACGCAGTATTTT.

This clone has only a few counts. Additional DNA sequences in this sample encode the identical CDR3. This rearrangement joins TRBV12-3 or TRBV12-4 to TRBJ1-2, with D possibly being TRBD1 (5 bases). With 1 base removed from V and 4 bases from J, the gap between germline ends came to 7 bases. The length of the CDR3 is 13 residues. CDR3 in amino acids: CASSLGQGYGYTF. CDR3 in DNA: TGTGCCAGCAGTTTAGGGCAGGGCTATGGCTACACCTTC.

J is TRBJ2-4 and V is TRBV7-9; TRBD2 matches 7 bases. The germline gives CDR1 SEHNR, CDR2 FQNEAQ (reference sequence). J was trimmed by 1 base and V by 1 base; bases with no gene match: 4. This CDR3 has 16 residues. For the CDR3, the DNA is TGTGCCAGCAGCTTAGGGGGGGGTCGGGCCAAAAACATTCAGTACTTC. It encodes CASSLGGGRAKNIQYF.

This clone was counted a few times. The chain combines TRBV28 with TRBJ1-5; D unresolved. The germline CDR1 and CDR2 sequences are MDHEN and SYDVKM. The CDR3 is 18 amino acids. The V end lost 1 base, the J end lost 2 bases, and 18 bases lay between the germline ends. The CDR3 here is CASSLYGSGTSGNQPQHF. In DNA, the CDR3 is TGTGCCAGCAGTTTATACGGGTCCGGAACCTCGGGCAATCAGCCCCAGCATTTT.

The rearrangement joins TRBV9 to TRBJ1-4, with 9 bases identical to TRBD1. Germline V lookup: CDR1 SGDLS, CDR2 YYNGEE. V was clipped by 3 bases and J by 2 bases; unmatched bases: 5. The CDR3 consists of 16 residues. The CDR3 sequence: CASSEGQGFTNEKLFF. The CDR3 DNA is TGTGCCAGCAGCGAAGGACAGGGGTTCACTAATGAAAAACTGTTTTTT.

A few counts support this clone. The CDR3 DNA is TGTGCCAGCAGCTTAGAGAGTGGAAACACCATATATTTT. This sequence encodes CASSLESGNTIYF. This chain links TRBV11-2 with TRBJ1-3; D is ambiguous. There are 13 residues in the CDR3. CDR1 SGHAT and CDR2 FQNNGV come from the germline V gene. V lost 0 bases to trimming and J lost 3 bases, with 3 bases between them.

This chain uses TRBV6-2 or TRBV6-3 with TRBJ1-2; no definite D call. Germline V gene data show CDR1 as MNHEY and CDR2 as SVGEGT. V dropped 6 bases and J dropped 1 base, with 12 bases sitting between them. This CDR3 comprises 14 residues. CDR3 DNA: TGTGCCAGCAGCCGCGAAGTCGTTAACTATGGCTACACCTTC. As protein: CASSREVVNYGYTF.

The chain carries TRBV28 and TRBJ1-2, with no clear D. Germline CDR1 MDHEN, CDR2 SYDVKM. Trimming took off 8 bases at V and 4 bases at J, with 8 bases between the two ends. CDR3 length: 11 amino acids. CDR3 sequence: CASGPLYGYTF. CDR3 bases: TGTGCCAGCGGCCCACTCTATGGCTACACCTTC.

The rearrangement links TRBV5-4 to TRBJ1-2, with D uncertain. The CDR3 is 13 residues long. With 3 bases removed from V and 8 bases from J, the gap between germline ends came to 14 bases. CDR1 SGHNT and CDR2 YYREEE come from the germline V gene (reference sequence). The CDR3 bases are TGTGCCAGCAGCTCAAACAGAGGCGGGGGCTACACCTTC. As protein: CASSSNRGGGYTF. Filled out from reference TRBV5-4 and TRBJ1-2, the complete variable domain reads ETGVTQSPTHLIKTRGQQVTLRCSSQSGHNTVSWYQQALGQGPQFIFQYYREEENGRGNFPPRFSGLQFPNYSSELNVNALELDDSALYLCASSSNRGGGYTFGSGTRLTVV.

This clone was seen only a few times. J is TRBJ1-2 and V is TRBV6-5; the D is unclear. V gave up 0 bases and J gave up 4 bases, with 9 bases separating them. CDR3 size: 14 residues. Germline CDR1 and CDR2: MNHEY and SVGAGI. The CDR3 DNA reads TGTGCCAGCAGTTACTCTGGCGGAACCTATGGCTACACCTTC. This codes for CASSYSGGTYGYTF.

The chain couples TRBV3-1 (or the pseudogene TRBV3-2) to TRBJ2-2, with 8 bases matching TRBD1. The CDR3 loop spans 18 amino acids. V gave up 0 bases and J gave up 4 bases; unmatched junction bases: 10. Germline CDR1 and CDR2: LGHDT and YNNKEL (reference sequence). In nucleotides, the CDR3 is TGTGCCAGCAGCCAAGAGCCTTTACAGGGGGGTGGCACCGGGGAGCTGTTTTTT. Protein sequence: CASSQEPLQGGGTGELFF.

The rearrangement uses TRBV19 and TRBJ1-3; a weak D match, TRBD1 (5 bases). This CDR3 region has 17 residues. Germline lookup yields CDR1 LNHDA and CDR2 SQIVND (reference sequence). V was clipped by 8 bases and J by 4 bases, with 24 bases between them. CDR3: CASGNPYNLGGGNTIYF. The CDR3 DNA reads TGTGCCAGTGGCAACCCTTACAACCTCGGGGGAGGAAACACCATATATTTT.

This clone was seen only a few times. The chain is built from TRBV7-9 and TRBJ1-1, with D perhaps TRBD1 (6 bases). Germline values: CDR1 SEHNR, CDR2 FQNEAQ (reference sequence). V lost 1 base, J lost 3 bases, and 12 bases lay in between. The CDR3 consists of 15 residues. The CDR3 spells CASSLVNRADTEAFF. The CDR3 bases are TGTGCCAGCAGCTTAGTCAACAGGGCCGACACTGAAGCTTTCTTT.

V gene TRBV7-8 combines with J gene TRBJ2-7; 9 bases map to TRBD2. The CDR3 consists of 15 residues. Germline values: CDR1 SGHVS, CDR2 FQNEAQ. The V and J ends lost 3 bases and 0 bases, in that order; junction bases with no gene match: 3. DNA for the CDR3: TGTGCCAGCAGCTTGACTAGCGGTAGCTCCTACGAGCAGTACTTC. Its protein product is CASSLTSGSSYEQYF. Combining the CDR3 with reference TRBV7-8 and TRBJ2-7 gives the whole variable domain GAGVSQSPRYKVAKRGQDVALRCDPISGHVSLFWYQQALGQGPEFLTYFQNEAQLDKSGLPSDRFFAERPEGSVSTLKIQRTQQEDSAVYLCASSLTSGSSYEQYFGPGTRLTVT.

The chain carries TRBV29-1 and TRBJ2-2; TRBD1 matches at 10 bases. V lost 7 bases and J lost 0; bases outside the gene matches: 2. CDR3 length equals 14 residues. Germline CDR1 SQVTM, CDR2 ANQGSEA. CDR3 sequence (DNA): TGCAGCGCTGACAGGGGGCCGAACACCGGGGAGCTGTTTTTT. Translating it yields CSADRGPNTGELFF.

This clone was counted a single time. Relative to the germline gene, one junction end is altered; a read error may explain this. The CDR3 DNA sequence: TGTGCCAGCAGTACTAGCGGGAGCAGAGATACGCAGTATTTT. Translating it yields CASSTSGSRDTQYF. The rearrangement joins TRBV6-5 to TRBJ2-3, with 11 bases fitting TRBD2. CDR3 size: 14 residues. The germline CDR1 and CDR2 sequences are MNHEY and SVGAGI.

The J gene is TRBJ2-2, the V gene TRBV3-1 (or the pseudogene TRBV3-2), with 7 bases lining up with TRBD1. The V and J ends lost 3 bases and 5 bases, in that order; junction bases with no gene match: 3. Germline V lookup: CDR1 LGHDT, CDR2 YNNKEL (reference sequence). The CDR3 spans 14 residues. Here the CDR3 DNA reads TGTGCCAGCAGCCACAACAGGGGTACCGGGGAGCTGTTTTTT. It is translated as CASSHNRGTGELFF.

Only a few counts were recorded for this clone. The chain couples TRBV10-3 to TRBJ2-5; 9 nucleotides line up with TRBD2. The germline V gene encodes CDR1 ENHRY and CDR2 SYGVKD. Trimming at V came to 6 bases and at J to 5 bases, leaving 4 bases not matched to a gene. The CDR3 contains 13 residues. CDR3: CAIRGLAGETQYF. CDR3 nucleotide sequence: TGTGCCATCAGGGGACTAGCAGGGGAGACCCAGTACTTC.

This clone came up once. V is TRBV13 and J is TRBJ2-5; D is unclear. CDR1 is PRHDT and CDR2 is FYEKMQ in the germline V gene (reference sequence). Trimming cost V 3 bases and J 1 base, with 6 bases left between them. The length of the CDR3 is 13 residues. CDR3 protein: CASSFPGQETQYF. CDR3 DNA: TGTGCCAGCAGCTTCCCCGGCCAAGAGACCCAGTACTTC.